Sequencing of this T cell receptor beta chain was carried out in a study of blood T cell repertoires in COVID-19. The table came from immunoSEQ multiplex PCR; TCRdb's copy has only in-frame clones and leaves some out. The repertoire has a few hundred thousand clones, 89% of them found once; the top ten carry roughly 2.9%. The CDR3 spans 15 residues. CDR1 SGHDT and CDR2 YYEEEE come from the germline V gene. Trimming shortened V by 2 bases and J by 5 bases, and 14 bases separated the two germline ends. In its sample, this clone was seen once. This TCR was sampled from a woman in her forties or fifties who had been exposed to COVID-19. V usage is TRBV5-6 and J usage is TRBJ2-1, with TRBD2 as a possible D gene (5 bases). Sequences were obtained from PBMCs or T cells enriched from blood (not recorded which). CDR3 sequence (DNA): TGTGCCAGCAGCTTTTTTGAGGGCAGAAACAATGAGCAGTTCTTC. Translated: CASSFFEGRNNEQFF.